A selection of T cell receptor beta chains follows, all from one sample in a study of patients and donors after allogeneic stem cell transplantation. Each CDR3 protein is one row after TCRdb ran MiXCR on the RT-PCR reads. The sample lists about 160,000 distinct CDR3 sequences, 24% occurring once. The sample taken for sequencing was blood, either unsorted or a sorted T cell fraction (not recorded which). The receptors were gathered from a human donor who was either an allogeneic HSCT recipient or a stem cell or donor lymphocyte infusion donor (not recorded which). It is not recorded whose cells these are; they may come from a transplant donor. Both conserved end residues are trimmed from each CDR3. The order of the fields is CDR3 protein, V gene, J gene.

ASSLDLRAEAF	TRBV5-1	TRBJ1-1
ASSLVRGISGNTIY	TRBV7-6	TRBJ1-3
ASSNREDIQY	TRBV6-6	TRBJ2-4
ASSVLEGVTNEKLF	TRBV28	TRBJ1-4
ASSFLAGVYEQY	TRBV12-3/TRBV12-4	TRBJ2-7
ASGTSGQGAFYGYT	TRBV12-3/TRBV12-4	TRBJ1-2
ASSLSQGDTIY	TRBV7-6	TRBJ1-3
ATSDSDGTEAF	TRBV24-1	TRBJ1-1
ASSLSEWTEAF	TRBV12-3/TRBV12-4	TRBJ1-1
ASSQGGGAYGYT	TRBV6-6	TRBJ1-2
ATQYVQETQY	TRBV6-5	TRBJ2-5
AIAGTGVTYEQY	TRBV10-3	TRBJ2-7
ASSLVQSNEKLF	TRBV7-2	TRBJ1-4
SARDRDNYGYT	TRBV29-1	TRBJ1-2
ASSRDSSGNTIY	TRBV5-1	TRBJ1-3
ASSYSRAREHVSGYEQY	TRBV6-6	TRBJ2-7
AITGDEETGELF	TRBV7-8	TRBJ2-2
ASSLRYYERDNEQF	TRBV5-1	TRBJ2-1
ASSPWTNNLETQY	TRBV5-1	TRBJ2-5
ASSTPPAGDIQY	TRBV2	TRBJ2-4
ASSLGGFSGNTIY	TRBV3-1	TRBJ1-3
ASSIQGAMGETQY	TRBV11-3	TRBJ2-5
ASRTGHSSYEQY	TRBV2	TRBJ2-7
ASSQDSGTAPNQPQH	TRBV4-2	TRBJ1-5
ACVPGTGGYGYT	TRBV30	TRBJ1-2
ASSLSPLVGYGYT	TRBV12-3/TRBV12-4	TRBJ1-2
ASSPRQGEYGYT	TRBV7-2	TRBJ1-2
SALGQGIGGYT	TRBV20-1	TRBJ1-2
ASSPGAQRYYGYT	TRBV7-6	TRBJ1-2
ASSSTATGTGGSYEQY	TRBV7-9	TRBJ2-7
SVRLVSDTQY	TRBV20-1	TRBJ2-3
SASTSGYPYEQY	TRBV20-1	TRBJ2-7
SARVVDNTEAF	TRBV20-1	TRBJ1-1
ASSLGEVLNTEAF	TRBV7-7	TRBJ1-1
ASSRPGADYGYT	TRBV4-1	TRBJ1-2
ASSQDFGLAVETQY	TRBV4-1	TRBJ2-5
SVDRGGREQY	TRBV29-1	TRBJ2-3
ASRAGGFEEQY	TRBV12-3/TRBV12-4	TRBJ2-7